A selection of T cell receptor beta chains follows, all from one sample in a study of beta chain features in type 1 diabetes. Data came from immunoSEQ multiplex PCR; TCRdb stores just in-frame clones and leaves some out. The sample shows fewer than 400,000 clones, around 8.5% of them seen only once. The specimen was central memory CD4+ T cells from blood. These receptors all come from a man aged 25 to 40 with type 1 diabetes. Both conserved end residues are part of each CDR3. The D gene is left open where the match is weak. Clone size is stated in some rows and not others, as once, few, many or a class when expanded.

D: .
size: .
J: TRBJ2-7
V: TRBV14
CDR3: CASTSGTYEQYF
DNA: TGTGCCAGCACCTCCGGAACCTACGAGCAGTACTTC

D: TRBD2
size: few
J: TRBJ2-3
V: TRBV11-2
CDR3: CASSLLAGGNTDTQYF
DNA: TGTGCCAGCAGCTTATTAGCGGGGGGGAACACAGATACGCAGTATTTT

D: .
size: few
J: TRBJ1-3
V: TRBV29-1
CDR3: CSVGLSGNTIYF
DNA: TGCAGCGTTGGTCTTTCTGGAAACACCATATATTTT

D: .
size: few
J: TRBJ2-7
V: TRBV11-2
CDR3: CASSLGSVGPYEQYF
DNA: TGTGCCAGCAGCTTAGGTTCTGTGGGGCCCTACGAGCAGTACTTC

D: .
size: few
J: TRBJ1-2
V: TRBV14
CDR3: CASSQVNWGYTF
DNA: TGTGCCAGCAGCCAAGTCAACTGGGGCTACACCTTC

D: .
size: few
J: TRBJ1-4
V: TRBV6-6
CDR3: CASSYTDIAEKLFF
DNA: TGTGCCAGCAGTTACACGGACATTGCTGAAAAACTGTTTTTT

D: TRBD2
size: .
J: TRBJ2-3
V: TRBV5-1
CDR3: CASSDASGYTGTDTQYF
DNA: TGCGCCAGCTCTGATGCTAGCGGTTACACAGGCACAGATACGCAGTATTTT

D: TRBD1
size: few
J: TRBJ1-4
V: TRBV18
CDR3: CASSPRDRDVFANEKLFF
DNA: TGTGCCAGCTCACCGAGGGACAGGGACGTCTTTGCTAATGAAAAACTGTTTTTT

D: .
size: .
J: TRBJ1-6
V: TRBV6-5
CDR3: CASSYGATSYNSPLHF
DNA: TGTGCCAGCAGTTACGGGGCGACTTCCTATAATTCACCCCTCCACTTT

D: .
size: .
J: TRBJ2-1
V: TRBV5-8
CDR3: CASSPRVLSDNEQFF
DNA: TGTGCCAGCAGCCCCCGAGTGCTGAGTGACAATGAGCAGTTCTTC

D: .
size: few
J: TRBJ1-2
V: TRBV10-2
CDR3: CASSYGYYGYTF
DNA: TGCGCCAGCAGTTACGGCTACTATGGCTACACCTTC

D: .
size: .
J: TRBJ1-5
V: TRBV29-1
CDR3: CSVGFGGGQPQHF
DNA: TGCAGCGTTGGGTTTGGGGGTGGACAGCCCCAGCATTTT

D: .
size: .
J: TRBJ2-5
V: TRBV7-2
CDR3: CASSLEAGWGSQETQYF
DNA: TGTGCCAGCAGCTTAGAGGCTGGTTGGGGAAGCCAAGAGACCCAGTACTTC

D: .
size: .
J: TRBJ2-5
V: TRBV5-6
CDR3: CASSLGVETQYF
DNA: TGTGCCAGCAGCTTAGGGGTAGAGACCCAGTACTTC

D: TRBD1
size: few
J: TRBJ1-2
V: TRBV11-2
CDR3: CAGLRTGHGYTF
DNA: TGTGCCGGCCTACGGACAGGGCATGGCTACACCTTC

D: .
size: .
J: TRBJ1-2
V: TRBV28
CDR3: CASSPDRLYGYTF
DNA: TGTGCCAGCAGTCCTGACAGGCTGTATGGCTACACCTTC

D: TRBD1
size: few
J: TRBJ2-3
V: TRBV10-3
CDR3: CAIEGASTDTQYF
DNA: TGTGCCATCGAGGGGGCGAGCACAGATACGCAGTATTTT

D: .
size: .
J: TRBJ2-7
V: TRBV5-1
CDR3: CASSLGDLNRYEQYF
DNA: TGCGCCAGCAGCTTGGGGGACCTCAACAGGTACGAGCAGTACTTC

D: .
size: few
J: TRBJ2-3
V: TRBV5-6
CDR3: CASSLVRNLDTQYF
DNA: TGTGCCAGCAGCTTGGTGCGGAATCTGGATACGCAGTATTTT

D: TRBD1
size: few
J: TRBJ2-1
V: TRBV18
CDR3: CASSPGQGAYEQFF
DNA: TGTGCCAGCTCTCCGGGACAGGGGGCGTATGAGCAGTTCTTC

D: .
size: few
J: TRBJ2-7
V: TRBV29-1
CDR3: CSVEIGDKQYF
DNA: TGCAGCGTTGAGATTGGGGACAAGCAGTACTTC

D: .
size: many
J: TRBJ2-1
V: TRBV2
CDR3: CASRPFVGTEQFF
DNA: TGTGCCAGCAGACCCTTCGTGGGGACAGAGCAGTTCTTC

D: .
size: .
J: TRBJ1-1
V: TRBV5-1
CDR3: CASSLDGSNTEAFF
DNA: TGCGCCAGCAGCTTGGACGGGTCGAACACTGAAGCTTTCTTT

D: .
size: .
J: TRBJ2-5
V: TRBV10-1
CDR3: CASSGNRAAGTQYF
DNA: TGCGCCAGCAGTGGTAACAGGGCTGCGGGGACCCAGTACTTC

D: .
size: few
J: TRBJ1-5
V: TRBV4-3
CDR3: CASSQELNQPQHF
DNA: TGCGCCAGCAGCCAAGAACTCAATCAGCCCCAGCATTTT

D: .
size: .
J: TRBJ2-5
V: TRBV28
CDR3: CASSFSLQAETQYF
DNA: TGTGCCAGCAGTTTCTCCCTCCAGGCAGAGACCCAGTACTTC

D: .
size: few
J: TRBJ1-6
V: TRBV2
CDR3: CASTPGDSPLHF
DNA: TGTGCCAGCACGCCAGGGGATTCACCCCTCCACTTT

D: TRBD2
size: .
J: TRBJ2-2
V: TRBV9
CDR3: CASSWTSGYTGELFF
DNA: TGTGCCAGCAGCTGGACTAGCGGCTACACCGGGGAGCTGTTTTTT

D: TRBD1
size: .
J: TRBJ2-1
V: TRBV5-6
CDR3: CASSLAVPGQGLFYEQFF
DNA: TGTGCCAGCAGCTTGGCCGTTCCGGGACAGGGCCTCTTCTATGAGCAGTTCTTC

D: .
size: few
J: TRBJ1-1
V: TRBV2
CDR3: CASSESRRGKSEAFF
DNA: TGTGCCAGCAGTGAATCCCGGAGGGGGAAGAGTGAAGCTTTCTTT

D: .
size: few
J: TRBJ2-7
V: TRBV6-5
CDR3: CASSQRAPPGEQYF
DNA: TGTGCCAGCAGCCAAAGGGCCCCCCCTGGGGAGCAGTACTTC

D: .
size: .
J: TRBJ1-1
V: TRBV5-4
CDR3: CASSVDSESEAFF
DNA: TGTGCCAGCAGCGTGGACAGTGAAAGTGAAGCTTTCTTT

D: .
size: few
J: TRBJ2-3
V: TRBV11-2
CDR3: CASSSFTDTQYF
DNA: TGTGCCAGCAGCAGTTTCACAGATACGCAGTATTTT

D: .
size: few
J: TRBJ1-3
V: TRBV7-2
CDR3: CASSFAGGNTIYF
DNA: TGTGCCAGCAGCTTCGCAGGGGGAAACACCATATATTTT

D: .
size: many
J: TRBJ1-2
V: TRBV10-3
CDR3: CAIRTDGDGYTF
DNA: TGTGCCATCAGGACGGACGGGGATGGCTACACCTTC

D: TRBD2
size: .
J: TRBJ2-5
V: TRBV7-2
CDR3: CASSLAGLAETQYF
DNA: TGTGCCAGCAGCTTAGCAGGACTAGCAGAGACCCAGTACTTC

D: TRBD1
size: few
J: TRBJ2-7
V: TRBV9
CDR3: CASSVGTGRTEQYF
DNA: TGTGCCAGCAGCGTGGGGACAGGGAGGACCGAGCAGTACTTC

D: .
size: few
J: TRBJ2-5
V: TRBV27
CDR3: CASSLRSQETQYF
DNA: TGTGCCAGCAGTTTGAGGTCCCAAGAGACCCAGTACTTC

D: .
size: many
J: TRBJ2-1
V: TRBV10-3
CDR3: CAIRDKLVSLEQFF
DNA: TGTGCCATCAGGGATAAACTAGTGTCCCTTGAGCAGTTCTTC

D: .
size: few
J: TRBJ2-1
V: TRBV4-3
CDR3: CASSQDRNEQFF
DNA: TGCGCCAGCAGCCAAGACAGGAATGAGCAGTTCTTC

D: .
size: .
J: TRBJ2-5
V: TRBV7-9
CDR3: CASSKGTSIGKQYF
DNA: TGTGCCAGCAGCAAAGGGACATCAATTGGCAAGCAGTACTTC

D: .
size: few
J: TRBJ2-3
V: TRBV4-1
CDR3: CASSQEVADTQYF
DNA: TGCGCCAGCAGCCAAGAGGTTGCAGATACGCAGTATTTT

D: .
size: few
J: TRBJ1-1
V: TRBV30
CDR3: CAWSLRANTEAFF
DNA: TGTGCCTGGAGTTTGAGGGCGAACACTGAAGCTTTCTTT

D: TRBD1
size: .
J: TRBJ1-2
V: TRBV7-8
CDR3: CASSLNSQGAGYGYTF
DNA: TGTGCCAGCAGCTTAAATTCGCAGGGGGCAGGCTATGGCTACACCTTC

D: TRBD1
size: .
J: TRBJ2-3
V: TRBV5-1
CDR3: CASSLMGQGGSDTQYF
DNA: TGCGCCAGCAGCTTGATGGGACAGGGAGGGTCAGATACGCAGTATTTT

D: .
size: few
J: TRBJ2-2
V: TRBV6-5
CDR3: CASSLDFNTGELFF
DNA: TGTGCCAGCAGTTTGGACTTTAACACCGGGGAGCTGTTTTTT

D: TRBD1
size: many
J: TRBJ1-5
V: TRBV7-2
CDR3: CASSFLQGSNQPQHF
DNA: TGTGCCAGCAGCTTCCTACAGGGGAGCAATCAGCCCCAGCATTTT

D: TRBD1
size: .
J: TRBJ2-7
V: TRBV30
CDR3: CAWRRDRDYEQYF
DNA: TGTGCCTGGAGGAGAGACAGGGACTACGAGCAGTACTTC